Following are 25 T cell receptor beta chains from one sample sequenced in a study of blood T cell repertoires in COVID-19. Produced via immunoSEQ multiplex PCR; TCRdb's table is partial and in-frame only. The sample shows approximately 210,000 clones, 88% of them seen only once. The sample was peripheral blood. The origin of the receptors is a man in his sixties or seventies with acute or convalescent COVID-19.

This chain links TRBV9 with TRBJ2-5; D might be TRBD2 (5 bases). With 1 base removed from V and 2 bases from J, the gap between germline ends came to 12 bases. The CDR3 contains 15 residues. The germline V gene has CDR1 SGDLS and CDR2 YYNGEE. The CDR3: CASSVTPGKQETQYF. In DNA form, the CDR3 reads TGTGCCAGCAGCGTAACCCCCGGGAAGCAAGAGACCCAGTACTTC.

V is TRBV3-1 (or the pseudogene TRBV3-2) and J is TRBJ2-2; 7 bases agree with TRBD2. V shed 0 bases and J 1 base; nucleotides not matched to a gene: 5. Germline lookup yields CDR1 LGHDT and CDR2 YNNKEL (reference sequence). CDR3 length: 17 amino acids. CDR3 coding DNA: TGTGCCAGCAGCCAAGAGGGGAGGGGACTGAACACCGGGGAGCTGTTTTTT. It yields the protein CASSQEGRGLNTGELFF.

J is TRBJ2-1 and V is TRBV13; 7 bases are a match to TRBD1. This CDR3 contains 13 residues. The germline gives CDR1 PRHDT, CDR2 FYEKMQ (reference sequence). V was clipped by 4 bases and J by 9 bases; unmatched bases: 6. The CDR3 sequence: CASSSTGWGEQFF. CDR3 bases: TGTGCCAGCAGCTCGACAGGGTGGGGTGAGCAGTTCTTC.

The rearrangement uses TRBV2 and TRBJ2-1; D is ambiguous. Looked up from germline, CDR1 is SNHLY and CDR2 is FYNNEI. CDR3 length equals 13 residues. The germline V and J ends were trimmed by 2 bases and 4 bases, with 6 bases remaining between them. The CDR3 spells CASSENTYNEQFF. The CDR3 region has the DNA TGTGCCAGCAGTGAAAACACATACAATGAGCAGTTCTTC.

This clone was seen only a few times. In DNA form, the CDR3 reads TGTGCCAGCAGTTCCTACAGGGCGGCAGATACGCAGTATTTT. Protein product: CASSSYRAADTQYF. The rearrangement joins TRBV28 to TRBJ2-3, with a tentative D call TRBD1 (6 bases). The CDR3 is 14 amino acids. Germline V gene data show CDR1 as MDHEN and CDR2 as SYDVKM. Between the trimmed V and J ends, which lost 4 bases and 4 bases, there was a span of 12 bases.

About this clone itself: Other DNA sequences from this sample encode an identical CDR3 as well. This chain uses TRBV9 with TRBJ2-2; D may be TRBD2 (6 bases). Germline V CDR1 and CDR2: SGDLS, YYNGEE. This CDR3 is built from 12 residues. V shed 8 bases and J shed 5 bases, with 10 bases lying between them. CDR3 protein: CASRRGTGELFF. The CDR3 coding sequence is TGTGCCAGTAGGCGGGGTACCGGGGAGCTGTTTTTT.

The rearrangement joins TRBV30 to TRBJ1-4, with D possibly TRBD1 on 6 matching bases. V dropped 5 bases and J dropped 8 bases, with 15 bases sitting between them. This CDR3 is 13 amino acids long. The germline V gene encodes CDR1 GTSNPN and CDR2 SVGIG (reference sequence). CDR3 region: CAWGPPGQEKLFF. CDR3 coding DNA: TGTGCCTGGGGACCTCCGGGACAAGAAAAACTGTTTTTT.

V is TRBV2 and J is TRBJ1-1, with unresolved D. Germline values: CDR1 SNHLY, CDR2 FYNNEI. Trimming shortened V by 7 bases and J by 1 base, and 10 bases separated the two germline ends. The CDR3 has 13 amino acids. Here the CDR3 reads CASIKEGNTEAFF. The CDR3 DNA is TGTGCCAGCATCAAGGAGGGGAACACTGAAGCTTTCTTT.

As DNA, the CDR3 is TGTGCCAGCAGCAACCGCATAAAAGATACCGGGACAGTTGATTTTGAAGCTTTCTTT. It is translated as CASSNRIKDTGTVDFEAFF. V gene TRBV21-1 combines with J gene TRBJ1-1; the table names TRBD1, a call not compared with the DNA. TRBV21-1 is a pseudogene locus. The CDR3 has 19 residues.

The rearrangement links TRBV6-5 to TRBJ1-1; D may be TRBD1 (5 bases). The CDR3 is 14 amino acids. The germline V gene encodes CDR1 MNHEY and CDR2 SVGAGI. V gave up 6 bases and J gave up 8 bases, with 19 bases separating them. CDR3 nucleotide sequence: TGTGCCAGCAGATTACAGGCAGCTGGAACCGAAGCTTTCTTT. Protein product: CASRLQAAGTEAFF.

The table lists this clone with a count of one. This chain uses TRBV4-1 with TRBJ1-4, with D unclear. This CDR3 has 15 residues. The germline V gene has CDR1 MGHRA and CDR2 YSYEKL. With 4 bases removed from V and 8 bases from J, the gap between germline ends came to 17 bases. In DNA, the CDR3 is TGCGCCAGCAGCCCCGTGAGAGGCATTGTCGAAAAACTGTTTTTT. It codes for CASSPVRGIVEKLFF.

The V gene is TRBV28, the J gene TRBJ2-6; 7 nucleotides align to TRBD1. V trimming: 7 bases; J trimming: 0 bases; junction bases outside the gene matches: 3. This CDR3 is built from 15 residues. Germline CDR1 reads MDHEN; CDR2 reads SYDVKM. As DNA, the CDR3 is TGTGCCAGCAAGACAGGGACCTCTGGGGCCAACGTCCTGACTTTC. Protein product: CASKTGTSGANVLTF. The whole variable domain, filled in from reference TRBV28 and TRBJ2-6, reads DVKVTQSSRYLVKRTGEKVFLECVQDMDHENMFWYRQDPGLGLRLIYFSYDVKMKEKGDIPEGYSVSREKKERFSLILESASTNQTSMYLCASKTGTSGANVLTFGAGSRLTVL.

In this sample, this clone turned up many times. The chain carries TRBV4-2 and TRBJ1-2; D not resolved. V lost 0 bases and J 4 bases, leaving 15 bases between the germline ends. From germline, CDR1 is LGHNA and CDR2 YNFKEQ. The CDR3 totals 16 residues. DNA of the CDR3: TGTGCCAGCAGCCAAGATGCCACAGCTCAATCCTATGGCTACACCTTC. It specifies CASSQDATAQSYGYTF.

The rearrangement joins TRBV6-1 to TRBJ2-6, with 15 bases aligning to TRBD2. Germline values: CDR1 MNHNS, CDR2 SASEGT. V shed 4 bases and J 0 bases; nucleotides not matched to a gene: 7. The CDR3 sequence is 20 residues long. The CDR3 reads CASSVGLAGGTSSGANVLTF. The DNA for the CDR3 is TGTGCCAGCAGTGTGGGACTAGCGGGAGGAACAAGCTCTGGGGCCAACGTCCTGACTTTC.

CDR3 coding DNA: TGTGCCAGCAGCTTGGGCGCGGGCAGGTTAGCTTTCTTT. Protein: CASSLGAGRLAFF. The chain couples TRBV5-5 to TRBJ1-1; D remains ambiguous. V lost 0 bases and J 10 bases, leaving 13 bases between the germline ends. This CDR3 contains 13 residues. CDR1 and CDR2 from the germline V gene are SGHKS and YYEKEE (reference sequence).

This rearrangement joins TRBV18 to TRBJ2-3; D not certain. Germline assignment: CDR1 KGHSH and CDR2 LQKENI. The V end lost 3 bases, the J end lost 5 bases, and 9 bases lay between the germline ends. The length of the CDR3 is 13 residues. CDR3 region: CASSPVAGDTQYF. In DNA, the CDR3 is TGTGCCAGCTCACCGGTCGCCGGAGATACGCAGTATTTT.

This chain's CDR3 is CASSGGLNRDYEQYF. The CDR3 region has the DNA TGCGCCAGCAGCGGAGGTCTAAACCGGGACTACGAGCAGTACTTC. The chain employs TRBV5-1 and TRBJ2-7; tentative D call: TRBD2 (5 bases). Trimming removed 4 bases from V and 3 bases from J, with 17 bases in between. Germline values: CDR1 SGHRS, CDR2 YFSETQ. The CDR3 totals 15 residues.

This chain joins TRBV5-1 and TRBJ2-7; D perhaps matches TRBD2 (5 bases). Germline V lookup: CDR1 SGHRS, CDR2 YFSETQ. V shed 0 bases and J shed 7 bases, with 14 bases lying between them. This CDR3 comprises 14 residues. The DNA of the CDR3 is TGCGCCAGCAGCTTGGAGCCAGCGGCGGTAGAGCAGTACTTC. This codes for CASSLEPAAVEQYF.

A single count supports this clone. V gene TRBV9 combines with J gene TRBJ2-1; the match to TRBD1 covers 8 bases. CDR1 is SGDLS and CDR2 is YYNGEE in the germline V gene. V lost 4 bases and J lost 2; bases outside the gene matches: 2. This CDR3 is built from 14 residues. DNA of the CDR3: TGTGCCAGCAGCCTGGGACAGGCCTACAATGAGCAGTTCTTC. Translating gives CASSLGQAYNEQFF.

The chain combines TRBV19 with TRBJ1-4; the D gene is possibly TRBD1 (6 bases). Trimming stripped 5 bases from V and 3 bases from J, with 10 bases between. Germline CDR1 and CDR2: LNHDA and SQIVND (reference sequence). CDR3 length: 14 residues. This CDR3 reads CASSQQGSNEKLFF. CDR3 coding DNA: TGTGCCAGTAGTCAACAGGGATCTAATGAAAAACTGTTTTTT. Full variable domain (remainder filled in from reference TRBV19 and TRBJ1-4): DGGITQSPKYLFRKEGQNVTLSCEQNLNHDAMYWYRQDPGQGLRLIYYSQIVNDFQKGDIAEGYSVSREKKESFPLTVTSAQKNPTAFYLCASSQQGSNEKLFFGSGTQLSVL.

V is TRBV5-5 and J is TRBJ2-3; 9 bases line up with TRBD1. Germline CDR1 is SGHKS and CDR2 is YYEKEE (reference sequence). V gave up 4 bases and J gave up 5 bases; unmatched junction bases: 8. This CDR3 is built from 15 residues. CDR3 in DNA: TGTGCCAGCAGCGTCCGGACAGGGGTAGGAGATACGCAGTATTTT. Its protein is CASSVRTGVGDTQYF.

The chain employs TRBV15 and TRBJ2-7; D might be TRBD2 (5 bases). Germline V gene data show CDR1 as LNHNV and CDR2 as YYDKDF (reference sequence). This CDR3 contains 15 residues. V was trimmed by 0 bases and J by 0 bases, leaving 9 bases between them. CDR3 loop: CATSRDAGASYEQYF. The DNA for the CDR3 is TGTGCCACCAGCAGAGACGCGGGTGCCTCCTACGAGCAGTACTTC.

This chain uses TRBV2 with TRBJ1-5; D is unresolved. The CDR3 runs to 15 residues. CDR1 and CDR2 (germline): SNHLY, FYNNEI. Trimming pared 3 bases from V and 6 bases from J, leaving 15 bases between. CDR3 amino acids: CASSESTEVSQPQHF. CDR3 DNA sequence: TGTGCCAGCAGTGAGTCAACAGAAGTAAGTCAGCCCCAGCATTTT. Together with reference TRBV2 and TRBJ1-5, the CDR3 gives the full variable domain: EPEVTQTPSHQVTQMGQEVILRCVPISNHLYFYWYRQILGQKVEFLVSFYNNEISEKSEIFDDQFSVERPDGSNFTLKIRSTKLEDSAMYFCASSESTEVSQPQHFGDGTRLSIL.

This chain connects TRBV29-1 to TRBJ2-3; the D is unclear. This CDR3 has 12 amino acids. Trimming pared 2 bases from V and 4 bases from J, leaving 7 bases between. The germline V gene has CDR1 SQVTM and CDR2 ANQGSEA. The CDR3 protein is CSVETQADTQYF. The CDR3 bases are TGCAGCGTTGAAACTCAGGCAGATACGCAGTATTTT.

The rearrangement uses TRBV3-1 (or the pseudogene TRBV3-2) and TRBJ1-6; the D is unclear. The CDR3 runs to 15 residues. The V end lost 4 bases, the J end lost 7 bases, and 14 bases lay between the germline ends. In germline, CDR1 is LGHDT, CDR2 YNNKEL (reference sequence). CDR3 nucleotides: TGTGCCAGCAGCCCCCGCGAGTCGGGGAATTCACCCCTCCACTTT. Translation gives CASSPRESGNSPLHF.